This TCR beta chain originates from a study of blood T cell repertoires in COVID-19 (TCRdb year 2020). Concerning the study at large: Samples covering the acute and convalescent phases of COVID-19 were provided by collaborators in the United States, Italy and Spain. Where available, HLA class I and class II types were obtained from metadata supplied by the sample provider rather than from assay-based typing. Samples came from the ongoing ImmuneRACE study (first 160 participants) plus 1,254 subjects from 6 global collaborators. The repertoires were released in a freely available public database meant as a resource for research on the immune response to SARS-CoV-2. A de-identified subject ID, COVID-19 status, age in years and sex were almost always included in the sample metadata. The material from the prospective study consisted of cDNA or gDNA derived from T cells, B-cell-depleted T cells, or PBMCs. Deeply sampled blood TCRbeta repertoires from subjects exposed to, actively infected with, or recovered from COVID-19 were included in the dataset. Broad study findings and their caveats: The quantity of clinical and demographic metadata differed by source and by participant and was supplied without curation.

Participants in the prospective study were aged about 18 to 95 years, lived in 20 to 30 United States geographic areas, and enrolled through a virtual design. Cohort assignment in the prospective study relied on participant-reported clinical history from a screening survey and a study questionnaire. ImmuneRACE Cohort 3 recovered participants were defined by two consecutive negative NP/OP PCR tests, healthcare professional clearance, or symptom resolution. Mobile phlebotomists in the prospective study collected whole blood, serum and a nasopharyngeal or oropharyngeal swab from every participant. Prospective study participants could optionally give additional blood draws and questionnaires over an approximately two-month period. Prospective study blood samples were shipped either frozen or at room temperature before DNA extraction. This clone occurred a few times. The clone's antigen remains unknown. Base qualities are missing; no much larger clone stands one base away. Other DNA sequences in this sample translate to the same CDR3.

CDR1 and CDR2 are read off the germline V gene as SGHRS and YFSETQ. Measured from the cysteine to the phenylalanine, the CDR3 is 13 residues long. Just CDR3 DNA is preserved here, 39 bases in frame from base 1. V lost 1 base and J lost 4 bases; the stretch between them is 8 bases long. TCRbeta CDR3 regions were amplified from genomic DNA using the immunoSEQ Assay, a bias-controlled multiplex PCR. As for how the authors treated the data: Nucleated cell counts per sample were estimated from amplification of reference gene primers within the assay. To quantify the absolute abundance of each unique TCRbeta CDR3 rearrangement, sequence reads were collapsed and filtered. For each sample, productive Simpson clonality was calculated as the square root of Simpson's diversity index across productive rearrangements. What TCRdb holds here is the immuneACCESS table cut down to in-frame rearrangements. Part of the clones is not present; checked against another copy, under half of the missing clones reflect an unresolved V gene, and the others are unexplained. The DNA gave D and trimming, while V, J and clone size come from that table. The sample includes more than 450,000 clones, with around 90% observed a single time. The ten top clones hold about 0.75% of the sample.

The sequence was obtained from a woman aged 18-29 years who had recovered from COVID-19. The specimen sequenced was PBMCs or T cells enriched from blood (not recorded which). This receptor chain uses TRBV5-1 and TRBJ1-1; no D gene call is confident. The DNA is as follows: TGCGCCAGCAGCTTGCTGGGAGGCACTGAAGCTTTCTTT. Translated, it reads CASSLLGGTEAFF.